This T cell receptor beta chain was profiled in a study of OX40 agonist ivuxolimab in advanced cancers. Concerning the study at large: Ivuxolimab, which targeted the costimulatory receptor OX40 (CD134), was an agonistic, fully human IgG2 monoclonal antibody. The point of sequencing TCRbeta in the periphery was to test whether ivuxolimab changed TCR sequence diversity and drove clonal T-cell expansion. In the dose-escalation cohort, roughly four fifths of patients were male, and the mean age was approximately 64 years, with a range of about 23 to 85. Of the 50 to 55 patients in dose escalation, 19 had hepatocellular carcinoma, about 15 had melanoma, 9 had renal cell carcinoma and 9 had head and neck cancer. The paper covers the monotherapy dose-escalation part of the phase I ivuxolimab trial, which included N of about 50 patients. Patients were allowed to have had prior anti-PD-1, anti-PD-L1 or anti-CTLA-4 therapy, and more than 30% of the dose-escalation patients had previously received checkpoint inhibitors. Three dose-escalation patients achieved partial responses, one with hepatocellular carcinoma and two with cutaneous melanoma. Intravenous ivuxolimab was administered to patients every 2 weeks at six dose levels: 0.01, 0.1, 0.3, 1.5, 3 and 10 mg/kg. General study outcomes and caveats: Low levels of normalized T-cell clonal expansion were also seen in some nonresponding patients. After ivuxolimab, CD8+ T cells had more expanded clones than CD4+ T cells on average. At doses from 0.1 to 3.0 mg/kg, clonal expansion was seen in both CD4+ and CD8+ blood T cells between baseline and week 6. Which antigens the clonally expanded peripheral T cells were specific for was not determined. In the 0.1-3.0 mg/kg groups, partial responders were among the patients with the lowest normalized peripheral clonal expansion, particularly in CD8+ T cells.

For sequencing of the TCRbeta CDR3 region, genomic DNA was extracted from the sorted cells. The immunoSEQ Assay was used to sequence the TCRbeta CDR3 regions. The immuneACCESS repertoire file appears here via TCRdb, limited to in-frame rearrangements. These files lack a portion of the clones; in checked studies, under half of the deficit traces to unresolved V genes, and the cause of the others is not known. The sample table records some 42,000 clones; around 84% of these occur just once. The ten largest clones add up to 21% of the sample. Patients with autoimmune disease history or receiving systemic immunosuppression were excluded from the trial. Peripheral blood for TCR sequencing was collected from all dose cohorts at baseline, on cycle 4 day 1, and on cycle 7 day 1. The samples were drawn from a first-in-human, open-label, multicenter phase I dose-escalation trial of ivuxolimab. Adults with locally advanced or metastatic melanoma, renal cell, hepatocellular, or head and neck squamous cell carcinoma were enrolled in the trial. Before TCR sequencing, CD4+ T cells and CD8+ T cells from peripheral blood were sorted into separate populations.

As to this clone: No cognate antigen has been identified for it. Base-call qualities are not available, and no considerably larger clone is one nucleotide away.

Via the germline V gene (reference sequence), CDR1 is SGHAT and CDR2 FQDESV. V is cut back by 2 bases and J by 7 bases, with 9 bases in the junction unmatched. From cysteine to phenylalanine, the CDR3 is 15 amino acids long. CDR3 DNA is the only sequence kept; it has 45 bases, read in frame from the first base. The chain links TRBV11-1 with TRBJ2-7; TRBD1 agrees with 9 junctional bases. The sequence came from an adult with an advanced solid tumor such as melanoma, head and neck, liver or kidney cancer. This material consisted of CD4+ or CD8+ T cells sorted from blood, taken in a trial of the OX40 agonist ivuxolimab. The sequenced DNA: TGTGCCAGCAGCTTATCGGGACAGGGACACTGGGAGCAGTACTTC. This translates into CASSLSGQGHWEQYF. The reference TRBV11-1 and TRBJ2-7 proteins fill in what lies around the CDR3, so the full variable domain reads EAEVAQSPRYKITEKSQAVAFWCDPISGHATLYWYRQILGQGPELLVQFQDESVVDDSQLPKDRFSAERLKGVDSTLKIQPAELGDSAMYLCASSLSGQGHWEQYFGPGTRLTVT.